A single sample gave rise to the 8 T cell receptor delta chains below, sequenced in a study of gamma-delta chains in newborns, infants, children. TCRdb reprocessed the reads through CATT. Of under 4,000 delta-chain clones listed, around 0.62% were seen once; the top ten hold 15%. The sample taken for sequencing was blood. The receptors stem from a child who was a newborn, infant or young child, either healthy, febrile or measles-vaccinated (not recorded which).

This clone has more than one count but fewer than ten. A far larger clone is off by one base, so a read error is likely. Distinct nucleotide sequences in the sample also encode this CDR3. V and J are TRDV2 and TRDJ3, with 9 bases fitting TRDD3. J was trimmed by 0 bases and V by 4 bases; bases with no gene match: 6. The CDR3 covers 18 residues. CDR1 is GEAIGNYY and CDR2 is EKD in the germline V gene. The CDR3 DNA reads TGTGCCTGTGAAGAGCTGGGGGATTCCTCCTGGGACACCCGACAGATGTTTTTC. This encodes CACEELGDSSWDTRQMFF.

This clone ranks as medium-sized. This likely reflects a read error, since a far larger clone is one base away. This chain uses TRDV2 with TRDJ3; 7 nucleotides line up with TRDD3. This CDR3 spans 17 amino acids. Looked up from germline, CDR1 is GEAIGNYY and CDR2 is EKD. The CDR3 region has the DNA TGTGCCTGTGACACCTGGGGGAGCTCCTGGGACGCCCGACAGATGTTTTTC. It yields the protein CACDTWGSSWDARQMFF.

On this clone itself: The TCRdb record carries a much larger clone's protein, which differs from this DNA's translation at residue 2; a read error is the likely cause, and the protein listed here is the DNA translation. V is TRDV2 and J is TRDJ3; D is undetermined. Germline CDR1 and CDR2: GEAIGNYY and EKD. CDR3 size: 18 residues. CDR3 sequence (DNA): TGTTCCTGTGACACAGGAGGGAGCCGCTCCTGGGACACCCGACAGATGTTTTTC. This sequence encodes CSCDTGGSRSWDTRQMFF.

About this clone: A read error likely explains this, since a far larger clone differs by one base. Other DNA sequences in the same sample also yield this CDR3. This chain's CDR3 is CACDPYWGIPTDKLIF. DNA of the CDR3: TGTGCCTGTGACCCGTATTGGGGGATACCCACCGATAAACTCATCTTT. V and J are TRDV2 and TRDJ1; 10 nucleotides agree with TRDD3. CDR3 length equals 16 residues. With 3 bases clipped from V and 1 base from J, the junction kept 7 bases outside the gene matches. Germline V gives CDR1 GEAIGNYY, CDR2 EKD.

As concerns this clone: TCRdb attributes to this sequence the protein of a much larger clone, which differs from the DNA translation at residue 15; a read error is likely, and the protein displayed is translated from the DNA. This rearrangement joins TRDV1 to TRDJ2, with 12 bases lining up with TRDD3. The CDR3 has 19 amino acids. Germline V lookup: CDR1 TSWWSYY, CDR2 QGS. The CDR3 loop is CALGEPLPGGYALTTQLFF. The CDR3 DNA is TGTGCTCTTGGGGAACCCCTTCCTGGGGGATACGCTTTGACAACACAACTCTTCTTT.

This clone appeared a few times. TCRdb's entry gives the protein of a much larger clone, which mismatches this DNA's translation at residue 4, likely from a read error; the protein reported here is translated from the DNA. This sequence joins TRDV2 and TRDJ3; TRDD3 aligns across 10 bases. This CDR3 spans 17 amino acids. Germline lookup yields CDR1 GEAIGNYY and CDR2 EKD. CDR3 loop: CACGTVLGDWDTRQMFF. In nucleotides, the CDR3 is TGTGCCTGTGGCACCGTACTGGGGGATTGGGACACCCGACAGATGTTTTTC.

This clone is deemed medium-sized (0.01 to 0.1%). This sequence is one base from a far larger clone and is likely a read error. Other DNA sequences of this sample code for an identical CDR3. This sequence joins TRDV2 and TRDJ2; 10 nucleotides align to TRDD3. Germline V lookup: CDR1 GEAIGNYY, CDR2 EKD. The CDR3 has 14 residues. V lost 1 base, J lost 5 bases, and 0 bases stayed unmatched. Here the CDR3 DNA reads TGTGCCTGTGACACACTGGGGGATACAGCACAACTCTTCTTT. Protein: CACDTLGDTAQLFF.

A remark on this clone: This DNA's translation and the protein TCRdb lists, from a much larger clone, do not match at residue 10, likely due to a read error; the protein shown is translated from the DNA. Different DNA sequences within this sample yield the same CDR3. The rearrangement joins TRAV29/DV5 to TRDJ2, with 8 bases identical to TRDD3. Germline values: CDR1 NSMFDY, CDR2 ISSIKDK. The CDR3 consists of 17 residues. The V and J ends lost 5 bases and 1 base, in that order; junction bases with no gene match: 13. The CDR3 sequence is CAAQLLGANRLTAQLFF. The CDR3 region has the DNA TGTGCAGCGCAACTACTGGGGGCCAACCGTTTGACAGCACAACTCTTCTTT.